Listed here are 28 T cell receptor beta chains from one sample, sequenced in a study of cytomegalovirus exposure and HLA in healthy donors. The PCR employed 60 Vbeta primers together with 13 Jbeta primers. Measured with immunoSEQ multiplex PCR; TCRdb has only the in-frame clones, and not every one. The sample carries 90,000 to 140,000 clones, roughly 13% recorded once. The sequencing sample was made of PBMCs. All receptors come from a man aged 35 to 55 in good health and CMV-seropositive.

CDR3 protein: CASSSLYEQFF. CDR3 sequence (DNA): TGCGCCAGCAGCTCCCTCTATGAGCAGTTCTTC. The rearrangement uses TRBV5-1 and TRBJ2-1; D ambiguous. The CDR3 covers 11 residues. Trimming removed 3 bases from V and 8 bases from J, with 6 bases in between. The germline CDR1 and CDR2 sequences are SGHRS and YFSETQ.

V and J are TRBV5-8 and TRBJ1-2; 12 bases map to TRBD1. The germline V gene has CDR1 SGHTS and CDR2 YDEGEE. This CDR3 spans 17 amino acids. J lost 2 bases, V lost 4 bases, and 9 bases had no gene match. CDR3 region: CASSPGTGGYLNYGYTF. The CDR3 DNA follows: TGTGCCAGCAGCCCCGGGACAGGGGGCTATTTGAACTATGGCTACACCTTC.

This clone was counted between two and nine times. V is TRBV2 and J is TRBJ1-3; tentatively, D is TRBD1 (5 bases). Germline-derived CDR1 and CDR2 are SNHLY and FYNNEI. The CDR3 runs to 15 residues. V lost 3 bases, J lost 2 bases, and 11 bases lay in between. The CDR3 sequence is CASSDAGTAGNTIYF. The DNA of the CDR3 is TGTGCCAGCAGTGACGCGGGGACCGCTGGAAACACCATATATTTT.

The rearrangement joins TRBV5-4 to TRBJ2-1; D gene uncertain. This CDR3 region has 15 residues. V lost 6 bases, J lost 5 bases, and 18 bases lay in between. Germline assignment: CDR1 SGHNT and CDR2 YYREEE (reference sequence). The chain's CDR3 is CASTLGGSPDNEQFF. CDR3 bases: TGTGCCAGCACTTTAGGCGGTTCCCCGGACAATGAGCAGTTCTTC.

This clone turned up a few times. This chain connects TRBV4-3 to TRBJ2-2; TRBD2 matches 12 bases. Trimming took 4 bases from V and 6 from J; bases not matched to a gene: 3. The CDR3 spans 15 residues. The V gene's germline CDR1 is LGHNA and CDR2 YSLEER. The CDR3: CASSRRLAGAGELFF. CDR3 nucleotide sequence: TGCGCCAGCAGCCGACGACTAGCGGGAGCCGGGGAGCTGTTTTTT.

The rearrangement uses TRBV23-1 and TRBJ2-7; D remains unclear. TRBV23-1 carries the ORF label, with uncertain function. There are 11 residues in the CDR3. Trimming stripped 3 bases from V and 7 bases from J, with 7 bases between. CDR3 sequence reads: CASSQYGEQYF. The CDR3 coding sequence is TGCGCCAGCAGTCAGTACGGTGAGCAGTACTTC.

This sequence joins TRBV28 and TRBJ2-2; possibly TRBD2 for D (5 bases). The ends were cut back, 5 bases at V and 2 bases at J, with 12 bases in the middle. CDR3 length equals 15 residues. Per germline, CDR1 MDHEN and CDR2 SYDVKM. The CDR3 nucleotides read TGTGCCAGCAGTACTCAGACTACCAACACCGGGGAGCTGTTTTTT. It encodes CASSTQTTNTGELFF.

CDR3 amino acids: CASSFGRGGMNTEAFF. Here the CDR3 DNA reads TGTGCCAGCAGTTTTGGGAGGGGTGGGATGAACACTGAAGCTTTCTTT. The genes are TRBV27 and TRBJ1-1; D is perhaps TRBD1 (5 bases). This CDR3 has 16 residues. Germline CDR1 and CDR2: MNHEY and SMNVEV (reference sequence). Trimming took off 3 bases at V and 0 bases at J, with 14 bases between the two ends.

The chain combines TRBV7-2 with TRBJ2-7, with 7 bases that match TRBD1. Unmatched junction bases numbered 9, after V lost 5 bases and J lost 2 bases. The germline V gene encodes CDR1 SGHTA and CDR2 FQGNSA. This CDR3 has 15 residues. For the CDR3, the DNA is TGTGCCAGCAGCGCAAGGACAGGCGAAACCTACGAGCAGTACTTC. Protein sequence: CASSARTGETYEQYF.

The chain has TRBV5-4 and TRBJ2-7; D is possibly TRBD2 (5 bases). Germline values: CDR1 SGHNT, CDR2 YYREEE (reference sequence). V shed 0 bases and J shed 0 bases, with 7 bases lying between them. This CDR3 is 14 amino acids long. The CDR3 DNA reads TGTGCCAGCAGCTTGGGCGGGCCCTCCTACGAGCAGTACTTC. Residues: CASSLGGPSYEQYF.

This clone was detected a few times. The chain joins TRBV6-6 to TRBJ1-5, with 7 bases matching TRBD1. V shed 7 bases, J shed 2 bases, and the junction held 8 bases outside the gene matches. CDR3 length: 15 residues. Germline V gene data show CDR1 as MNHNY and CDR2 as SVGAGI (reference sequence). The CDR3 region has the DNA TGTGCCAGCATCTACGACAGGGCGCGCAATCAGCCCCAGCATTTT. It codes for CASIYDRARNQPQHF.

This clone was seen a handful of times. The V and J genes are TRBV5-1 and TRBJ1-4; D perhaps matches TRBD1 (5 bases). Trimming shortened V by 0 bases and J by 8 bases, and 20 bases separated the two germline ends. Germline values: CDR1 SGHRS, CDR2 YFSETQ. The CDR3 consists of 17 residues. For the CDR3, the DNA is TGCGCCAGCAGCTTGGGACGTGGGTCCAGCCCAGGGGAAAAACTGTTTTTT. It codes for CASSLGRGSSPGEKLFF.

This clone was seen only a few times. This chain joins TRBV19 and TRBJ2-5, with TRBD2 matching 7 bases. V lost 4 bases, J lost 4 bases, and 3 bases stayed unmatched. The CDR3 has 13 residues. In germline, CDR1 is LNHDA, CDR2 SQIVND (reference sequence). The CDR3 coding sequence is TGTGCCAGTAGTAGCGGGAGTGCAGAGACCCAGTACTTC. Its protein product is CASSSGSAETQYF.

Only a few counts were recorded for this clone. The V gene is TRBV19, the J gene TRBJ1-3; TRBD1 might be the D (6 bases). Germline V gene lookup returns CDR1 LNHDA and CDR2 SQIVND (reference sequence). The CDR3 is 16 amino acids. Trimming stripped 7 bases from V and 1 base from J, with 17 bases between. The CDR3 DNA sequence: TGTGCCAGTATCGATACCCCAGGGGCGTCTGGAAACACCATATATTTT. As protein: CASIDTPGASGNTIYF.

The J gene is TRBJ1-5, the V gene TRBV2; no clear D gene. The CDR3 runs 14 residues. Germline V gene sequence: CDR1 SNHLY, CDR2 FYNNEI. Trimming removed 0 bases from V and 0 bases from J, with 3 bases in between. This chain's CDR3 is CASSEASSNQPQHF. The CDR3 nucleotides read TGTGCCAGCAGTGAAGCGAGTAGCAATCAGCCCCAGCATTTT.

V and J are TRBV15 and TRBJ2-5; D might be TRBD2 (5 bases). Germline lookup yields CDR1 LNHNV and CDR2 YYDKDF (reference sequence). This CDR3 comprises 14 residues. Trimming pared 5 bases from V and 2 bases from J, leaving 12 bases between. As DNA, the CDR3 is TGTGCCACCAGCCCTCGGGGTTCACAAGAGACCCAGTACTTC. Residues: CATSPRGSQETQYF.

The chain links TRBV5-1 to TRBJ2-2; TRBD2 is a possible D gene (5 bases). CDR3 length: 15 amino acids. CDR1 is SGHRS and CDR2 is YFSETQ in the germline V gene. Trimming stripped 3 bases from V and 4 bases from J, with 13 bases between. CDR3 sequence reads: CASSSAGEPTGELFF. DNA of the CDR3: TGCGCCAGCAGCTCCGCCGGGGAGCCCACCGGGGAGCTGTTTTTT.

The chain has TRBV28 and TRBJ2-3, with 8 bases aligning to TRBD1. After removal of 5 bases from V and 3 bases from J, the junction contained 7 bases not matched to a gene. The CDR3 is made up of 15 amino acids. Germline values: CDR1 MDHEN, CDR2 SYDVKM. CDR3 DNA: TGTGCCAGCAGTCTCCCAGGGGGCGGGACAGATACGCAGTATTTT. Translation gives CASSLPGGGTDTQYF.

The chain links TRBV6-1 to TRBJ1-1; 7 bases map to TRBD1. J lost 4 bases, V lost 7 bases, and 6 bases had no gene match. Germline lookup yields CDR1 MNHNS and CDR2 SASEGT. This CDR3 is built from 13 residues. CDR3 region: CASNHRGATEAFF. The CDR3 coding sequence is TGTGCCAGCAACCACAGGGGAGCCACTGAAGCTTTCTTT.

The chain uses TRBV5-8 and TRBJ2-2, with 7 bases that match TRBD1. J lost 0 bases, V lost 3 bases, and 5 bases had no gene match. CDR3 length: 16 amino acids. Germline values: CDR1 SGHTS, CDR2 YDEGEE. CDR3: CASSSPGTANTGELFF. Written as DNA, the CDR3 is TGTGCCAGCAGCTCCCCCGGGACAGCGAACACCGGGGAGCTGTTTTTT.

In this sample, this clone turned up a few times. This chain connects TRBV4-3 to TRBJ2-7, with 13 bases identical to TRBD2. There are 21 residues in the CDR3. Germline-derived CDR1 and CDR2 are LGHNA and YSLEER. V shed 0 bases, J shed 0 bases, and the junction held 14 bases outside the gene matches. The CDR3 DNA is TGCGCCAGCAGCCAAGATCAGCGAACCGGGACTAGCGGGACGAGCTCCTACGAGCAGTACTTC. Protein: CASSQDQRTGTSGTSSYEQYF.

The genes are TRBV28 and TRBJ1-2; no firm D call. Germline V gene sequence: CDR1 MDHEN, CDR2 SYDVKM. The CDR3 contains 12 residues. Trimming took off 5 bases at V and 4 bases at J, with 8 bases between the two ends. The CDR3 coding sequence is TGTGCCAGCAGTACCTTCGGCTATGGCTACACCTTC. Translation gives CASSTFGYGYTF.

A few counts support this clone. The chain uses TRBV6-5 and TRBJ2-1, with 7 bases fitting TRBD2. CDR1 is MNHEY and CDR2 is SVGAGI in the germline V gene. The CDR3 runs 15 residues. Losses at the gene ends were 5 bases for V and 7 bases for J; bases not matched to a gene: 11. The CDR3 region is CASSAQSGIGNEQFF. The CDR3 DNA reads TGTGCCAGCAGTGCCCAGAGCGGGATAGGGAATGAGCAGTTCTTC.

V gene TRBV7-9 combines with J gene TRBJ1-5, with D unclear. This CDR3 is built from 13 residues. With 2 bases removed from V and 6 bases from J, the gap between germline ends came to 8 bases. CDR1 is SEHNR and CDR2 is FQNEAQ in the germline V gene (reference sequence). The CDR3 sequence: CASSLSEFQPQHF. Here the CDR3 DNA reads TGTGCCAGCAGCTTATCGGAGTTTCAGCCCCAGCATTTT. Filled out from reference TRBV7-9 and TRBJ1-5, the complete variable domain reads DTGVSQNPRHKITKRGQNVTFRCDPISEHNRLYWYRQTLGQGPEFLTYFQNEAQLEKSRLLSDRFSAERPKGSFSTLEIQRTEQGDSAMYLCASSLSEFQPQHFGDGTRLSIL.

This clone was seen more than once but under ten times. The chain joins TRBV19 to TRBJ2-7, with D possibly TRBD2 on 6 matching bases. This CDR3 has 13 amino acids. Germline lookup yields CDR1 LNHDA and CDR2 SQIVND (reference sequence). Trimming stripped 3 bases from V and 6 bases from J, with 12 bases between. The DNA of the CDR3 is TGTGCCAGTAGTATTCCGACTAGAGGCGAGCAGTACTTC. It yields the protein CASSIPTRGEQYF.

This chain uses TRBV7-9 with TRBJ1-2; tentative D call: TRBD1 (6 bases). Germline CDR1 reads SEHNR; CDR2 reads FQNEAQ (reference sequence). The CDR3 consists of 14 residues. Trimming stripped 3 bases from V and 8 bases from J, with 16 bases between. The CDR3 sequence: CASSFEGDINGYTF. CDR3 DNA: TGTGCCAGCAGCTTTGAAGGGGACATTAACGGCTACACCTTC.

J is TRBJ2-7 and V is TRBV28; no clear D gene. The CDR3 has 12 amino acids. The V gene's germline CDR1 is MDHEN and CDR2 SYDVKM. The V end was cut by 7 bases, the J end by 0 bases, with 7 bases between. The CDR3 region has the DNA TGTGCCAGCAAAAAGAGCTCCTACGAGCAGTACTTC. Amino acid sequence: CASKKSSYEQYF.

Only a few counts were recorded for this clone. The junction departs from germline at one end; a sequencing error may be responsible. This rearrangement joins TRBV5-4 to TRBJ1-1; perhaps TRBD1 as D (5 bases). Germline V CDR1 and CDR2: SGHNT, YYREEE (reference sequence). The CDR3 has 17 amino acids. CDR3 amino acids: CASSFGGRGEMNTGAFF. CDR3 nucleotides: TGTGCCAGCAGCTTCGGGGGTAGGGGCGAAATGAACACTGGAGCTTTCTTT.